The 5 T cell receptor beta chains in this list originate from one sample, sequenced in a study of T-cell reconstitution after alpha-beta-depleted transplantation in children. Preparation of the TCRbeta library involved a method that used unique molecular identifiers. TCRdb passed the PCR reads through MiXCR, listing each CDR3 protein once. This table has 440,000 or so distinct CDR3 sequences, approximately 41% appearing once. The sample consisted of PBMCs, taken before TCRalphabeta/CD19-depleted stem cell transplant. The receptors were gathered from a girl under 10 years old with aplastic anemia, due to receive a stem cell transplant.

This clonotype turned up a few times. The chain links TRBV5-1 to TRBJ2-3; D uncertain. CDR1 is SGHRS, CDR2 YFSETQ, per germline. V was cut by 1 base and J by 0 bases, with 6 bases left in between. This CDR3 contains 14 residues. In DNA, the CDR3 is TGCGCCAGCAGCTTGCCCCGTAGCACAGATACGCAGTATTTT. It translates to CASSLPRSTDTQYF.

This clonotype was detected only a few times. The chain joins TRBV6-2 or TRBV6-3 to TRBJ2-3; TRBD2 might be the D (5 bases). Germline values: CDR1 MNHEY, CDR2 SVGEGT. The CDR3 spans 17 residues. V shed 5 bases and J shed 2 bases, with 20 bases lying between them. The CDR3 loop is CASSPGPLELNTDTQYF. Written as DNA, the CDR3 is TGTGCCAGCAGTCCGGGCCCACTAGAACTGAACACAGATACGCAGTATTTT.

This clonotype was counted many times. V is TRBV11-3 and J is TRBJ2-2, with D possibly being TRBD2 (6 bases). The CDR3 length is 19 residues. V gave up 1 base and J gave up 5 bases, with 23 bases separating them. The germline V gene encodes CDR1 SGHNT and CDR2 YENEEA. The CDR3 sequence is CASSLVVLAIFSPTGELFF. The DNA of the CDR3 is TGTGCCAGCAGCTTAGTGGTACTAGCCATTTTTTCCCCAACCGGGGAGCTGTTTTTT.

This rearrangement joins TRBV20-1 to TRBJ1-3; D might be TRBD1 (6 bases). V was cut by 0 bases and J by 0 bases, with 12 bases left in between. The germline CDR1 and CDR2 sequences are DFQATT and SNEGSKA (reference sequence). The CDR3 runs 16 residues. CDR3 protein: CSARDGTLSSGNTIYF. The CDR3 DNA sequence: TGCAGTGCTAGAGATGGGACATTAAGCTCTGGAAACACCATATATTTT.

This clonotype was observed many times. This chain joins TRBV20-1 and TRBJ1-1, with 12 bases aligning to TRBD1. The V gene end was trimmed by 0 bases and the J gene end by 4 bases; junction bases not matched to a gene: 15. CDR1 and CDR2 (germline): DFQATT, SNEGSKA (reference sequence). This CDR3 region has 19 residues. The CDR3 spells CSARDLSGTGGARATEAFF. The CDR3 DNA reads TGCAGTGCTAGAGATCTTTCAGGGACAGGGGGCGCTAGGGCCACTGAAGCTTTCTTT.